Given below is one T cell receptor beta chain in context. The CDR3 spans 13 residues. With V trimmed by 2 bases and J by 10 bases, 4 bases remained unmatched. Germline V gene sequence: CDR1 MNHEY, CDR2 SMNVEV (reference sequence). Measured with immunoSEQ multiplex PCR; TCRdb has only the in-frame clones, and not every one. The data contain 71,000 or so clones, around nine tenths of them singletons. The entry originates in a study of control samples from healthy donors and cancer patients. The rearrangement uses TRBV27 and TRBJ2-5; TRBD2 agrees at 10 bases. The sample was PBMCs. The receptor comes from a man between 60 and 70 years old with lung cancer. This chain's CDR3 is CASSLRASGGQYF. The CDR3 DNA is TGTGCCAGCAGTTTACGGGCTAGCGGGGGCCAGTACTTC.